This T cell receptor (beta chain) was sequenced during a study of metastatic and nonmetastatic thyroid tumors. On the study more broadly: Both malignant and benign thyroid patients supplied peripheral blood and tumor or nodule tissue samples, across which the repertoires of these patients were then compared.

Per the original data handling: It was from CDR3 differences across clinicopathological groups that a distant-metastasis classifier for papillary thyroid cancer was built. TCRdb reprocessed the PCR reads using MiXCR. V and J calls and clone size were set by TCRdb, not the authors. The table includes about 13,000 clones, approximately 22% detected once. This CDR3 has 14 residues. The V end lost 5 bases, the J end lost 2 bases, and 11 bases lay between the germline ends. The germline V gene has CDR1 MNHNS and CDR2 SASEGT. General study findings and limits: Compared with benign nodules, malignant thyroid tumors were reported to have significantly higher TCR beta diversity in both blood and tumor.

None of the patients had undergone any treatment ahead of thyroid surgery. This clone qualifies as medium-sized. Its matching antigen is unknown. This TCR derives from a female donor with papillary thyroid cancer or a benign thyroid nodule (not recorded which). Some clones in this sample may be carry-over from other donors' samples. This chain joins TRBV6-1 and TRBJ2-3; a possible D gene is TRBD1 (5 bases). Sequenced material: blood. CDR3 nucleotide sequence: TGTGCCAGCAGTACAGGTGATTCCACAGATACGCAGTATTTT. It translates to CASSTGDSTDTQYF.